One sample yielded the 5 T cell receptor beta chains listed below, sequenced in a study of early T cells in non-severe SARS-CoV-2 infection (dated by TCRdb to 2020 to 2023). Library generation was performed with 5' RACE. The run used a NextSeq 500. The public reads were reprocessed in TCRdb via fastp at Q25 and MiXCR, keeping in-frame beta chains. Rows matching on CDR3 protein sequence are summarized as one entry with the most common DNA and genes. Here the sample has about 100,000 distinct CDR3 sequences; over 10% occur a single time. Of the sample, around 2.5% falls within the top ten clones. The material sequenced was whole blood. These receptors were collected from an adult who was a healthcare worker with PCR-confirmed SARS-CoV-2 infection or an uninfected control (not recorded which).

This clonotype was observed a handful of times. The chain employs TRBV11-2 and TRBJ2-2; no definite D call. The length of the CDR3 is 15 residues. Per germline, CDR1 SGHAT and CDR2 FQNNGV. V shed 5 bases and J shed 2 bases, with 12 bases lying between them. CDR3 bases: TGTGCCAGCAGCCGATCGACAAGTAACACCGGGGAGCTGTTTTTT. As protein: CASSRSTSNTGELFF.

This clonotype was observed a few times. The rearrangement links TRBV7-2 to TRBJ1-3; 11 bases align to TRBD1. The CDR3 loop spans 19 amino acids. CDR1 and CDR2 (germline): SGHTA, FQGNSA. V dropped 0 bases and J dropped 0; count of bases not matched to a gene: 7. DNA of the CDR3: TGTGCCAGCAGCTTAGCCCGGGACAGGGGGTCTCGCTCTGGAAACACCATATATTTT. This sequence encodes CASSLARDRGSRSGNTIYF. Looking up the rest from reference TRBV7-2 and TRBJ1-3 gives the full variable domain: GAGVSQSPSNKVTEKGKDVELRCDPISGHTALYWYRQSLGQGLEFLIYFQGNSAPDKSGLPSDRFSAERTGGSVSTLTIQRTQQEDSAVYLCASSLARDRGSRSGNTIYFGEGSWLTVV.

In its sample, this clonotype was seen many times. CDR3 region: CASSPQGEGSGELFF. CDR3 sequence (DNA): TGCGCCAGCAGCCCCCAGGGGGAGGGCTCCGGGGAGCTGTTTTTT. The genes are TRBV5-1 and TRBJ2-2; perhaps D is TRBD1 or TRBD2 (7 bases each). From germline, CDR1 is SGHRS and CDR2 YFSETQ. There are 15 residues in the CDR3. V was trimmed by 4 bases and J by 6 bases, leaving 16 bases between them.

This clonotype has just a few counts. The chain combines TRBV10-3 with TRBJ1-4; 8 bases are a match to TRBD1. This CDR3 spans 15 amino acids. V was pared by 0 bases and J by 8 bases, with 5 bases of the junction left unmatched. Germline lookup yields CDR1 ENHRY and CDR2 SYGVKD. CDR3 region: CAISESTGAAEKLFF. The CDR3 DNA follows: TGTGCCATCAGTGAGTCGACAGGGGCCGCGGAAAAACTGTTTTTT.

This clonotype was observed a handful of times. This chain links TRBV7-8 with TRBJ2-7, with 11 bases lining up with TRBD1. Unmatched junction bases numbered 6, after V lost 3 bases and J lost 2 bases. Per germline, CDR1 SGHVS and CDR2 FQNEAQ. This CDR3 is 16 amino acids long. This CDR3 reads CASSFGTGGLPYEQYF. The CDR3 DNA follows: TGTGCCAGCAGCTTCGGGACAGGGGGGTTACCCTACGAGCAGTACTTC.